This TCR beta chain was sequenced in a study of shared clonotypes between healthy human individuals. CDR1 is ENHRY and CDR2 is SYGVKD in the germline V gene. V was pared by 2 bases and J by 1 base, with 8 bases between. CDR3 length: 15 amino acids. The authors ran the assay at deep level. The sequencing of unsorted PBMC DNA took place on ten immunoSEQ deep assay plates. Repertoires were generated with immunoSEQ multiplex PCR, while TCRdb's copy carries only in-frame clones and drops some. In the table there are about 450,000 clones, 65% to 80% of which are singletons. Caucasian adults living in Nashville, Tennessee, provided all samples.

J is TRBJ2-2 and V is TRBV10-3; no firm D call. The source is a woman aged 40-49 years in good health. Some clones in this sample may be carry-over from other donors' samples. Sequencing was done on a sample of PBMCs. As DNA, the CDR3 is TGTGCCATCAGTGAGAGGGTCCAGAACACCGGGGAGCTGTTTTTT. Translation: CAISERVQNTGELFF.